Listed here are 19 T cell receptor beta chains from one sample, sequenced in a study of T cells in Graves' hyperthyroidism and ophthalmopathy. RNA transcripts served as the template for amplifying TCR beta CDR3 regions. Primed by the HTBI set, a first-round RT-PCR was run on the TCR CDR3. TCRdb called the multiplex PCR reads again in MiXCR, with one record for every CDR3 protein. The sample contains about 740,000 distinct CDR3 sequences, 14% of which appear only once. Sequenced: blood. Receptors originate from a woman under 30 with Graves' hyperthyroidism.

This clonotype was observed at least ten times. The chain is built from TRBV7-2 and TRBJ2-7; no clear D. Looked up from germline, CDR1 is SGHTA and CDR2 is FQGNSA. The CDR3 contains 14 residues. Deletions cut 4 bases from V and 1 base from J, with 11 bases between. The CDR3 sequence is CASSSWTESYEQYF. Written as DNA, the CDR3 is TGTGCCAGCAGCTCCTGGACCGAGTCCTACGAGCAGTACTTC.

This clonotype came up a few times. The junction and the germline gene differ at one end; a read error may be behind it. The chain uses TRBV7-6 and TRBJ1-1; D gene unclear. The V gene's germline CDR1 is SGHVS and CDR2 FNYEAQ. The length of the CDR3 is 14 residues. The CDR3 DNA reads TGTGCCAGCAGCCCGACACCTATGAACACTGAAGATTTCTTT. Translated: CASSPTPMNTEDFF.

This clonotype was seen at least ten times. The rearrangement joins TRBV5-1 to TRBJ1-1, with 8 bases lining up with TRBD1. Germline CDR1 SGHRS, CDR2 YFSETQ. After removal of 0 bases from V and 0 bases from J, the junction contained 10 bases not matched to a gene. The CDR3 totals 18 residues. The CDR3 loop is CASSLESPAGGLNTEAFF. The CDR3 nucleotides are TGCGCCAGCAGCTTGGAGTCGCCGGCAGGGGGCTTGAACACTGAAGCTTTCTTT.

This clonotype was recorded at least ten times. DNA for the CDR3: TGTGCCAGCAGCTCGAGGGTTCTAGCCAAAAACATTCAGTACTTC. Its protein is CASSSRVLAKNIQYF. The chain has TRBV7-9 and TRBJ2-4; a possible D gene is TRBD2 (5 bases). This CDR3 has 15 amino acids. Trimming took off 4 bases at V and 0 bases at J, with 10 bases between the two ends. Germline lookup yields CDR1 SEHNR and CDR2 FQNEAQ (reference sequence). Filled out from reference TRBV7-9 and TRBJ2-4, the complete variable domain reads DTGVSQNPRHKITKRGQNVTFRCDPISEHNRLYWYRQTLGQGPEFLTYFQNEAQLEKSRLLSDRFSAERPKGSFSTLEIQRTEQGDSAMYLCASSSRVLAKNIQYFGAGTRLSVL.

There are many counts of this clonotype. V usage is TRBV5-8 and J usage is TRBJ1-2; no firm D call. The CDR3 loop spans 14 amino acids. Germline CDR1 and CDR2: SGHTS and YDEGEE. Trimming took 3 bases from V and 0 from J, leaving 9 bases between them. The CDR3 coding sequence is TGTGCCAGCAGCTCCGGACCTACTAACTATGGCTACACCTTC. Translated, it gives CASSSGPTNYGYTF.

The CDR3 bases are TGTGCCAGCAGTTTATCGAGCTCTAATGAGCAGTTCTTC. Its protein product is CASSLSSSNEQFF. V is TRBV27 and J is TRBJ2-1; D not certain. V was cut by 0 bases and J by 7 bases, with 7 bases left in between. The germline V gene has CDR1 MNHEY and CDR2 SMNVEV (reference sequence). The CDR3 spans 13 residues.

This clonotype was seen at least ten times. The CDR3, as DNA: TGTGCCAGCAGCATGGACAGGGGGAACACCGGGGAGCTGTTTTTT. Its translation: CASSMDRGNTGELFF. The genes are TRBV6-1 and TRBJ2-2; 9 bases are a match to TRBD1. This CDR3 has 15 amino acids. Germline assignment: CDR1 MNHNS and CDR2 SASEGT. The trim removed 6 bases at V and 1 base at J, leaving 3 bases unmatched.

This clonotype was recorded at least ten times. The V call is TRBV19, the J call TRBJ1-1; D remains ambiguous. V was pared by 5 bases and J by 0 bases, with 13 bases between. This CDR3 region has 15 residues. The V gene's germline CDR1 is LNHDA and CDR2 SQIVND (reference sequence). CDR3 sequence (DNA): TGTGCCAGTAGTTGGCCCGCCGCTATGAACACTGAAGCTTTCTTT. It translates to CASSWPAAMNTEAFF.

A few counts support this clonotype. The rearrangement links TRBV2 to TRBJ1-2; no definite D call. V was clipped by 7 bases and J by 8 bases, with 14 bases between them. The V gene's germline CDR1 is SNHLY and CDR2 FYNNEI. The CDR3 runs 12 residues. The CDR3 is CASKVEVGGYTF. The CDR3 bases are TGTGCCAGCAAGGTAGAAGTTGGCGGCTACACCTTC.

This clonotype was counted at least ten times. CDR3 residues: CASSPGQGNSPLHF. Here the CDR3 DNA reads TGTGCCAGCAGCCCGGGACAGGGTAATTCACCCCTCCACTTT. This chain links TRBV27 with TRBJ1-6, with 9 bases matching TRBD1. This CDR3 has 14 amino acids. V trimming: 6 bases; J trimming: 6 bases; junction bases outside the gene matches: 3. Germline V lookup: CDR1 MNHEY, CDR2 SMNVEV (reference sequence).

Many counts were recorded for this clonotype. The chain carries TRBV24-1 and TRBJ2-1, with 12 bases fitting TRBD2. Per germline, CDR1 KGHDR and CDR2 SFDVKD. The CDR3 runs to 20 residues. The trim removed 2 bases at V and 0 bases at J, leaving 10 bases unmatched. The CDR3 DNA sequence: TGTGCCACCAGTGATTCGTACACTAGCGGGAGGTTAAGCTCCTACAATGAGCAGTTCTTC. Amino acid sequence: CATSDSYTSGRLSSYNEQFF.

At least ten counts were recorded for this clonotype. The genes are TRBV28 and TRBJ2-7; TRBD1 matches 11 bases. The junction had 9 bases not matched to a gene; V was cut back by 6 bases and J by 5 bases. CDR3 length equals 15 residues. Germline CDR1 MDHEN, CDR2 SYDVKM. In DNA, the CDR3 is TGTGCCAGCAGCTTTCTAGGACAGGGGGCCCACGAGCAGTACTTC. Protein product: CASSFLGQGAHEQYF.

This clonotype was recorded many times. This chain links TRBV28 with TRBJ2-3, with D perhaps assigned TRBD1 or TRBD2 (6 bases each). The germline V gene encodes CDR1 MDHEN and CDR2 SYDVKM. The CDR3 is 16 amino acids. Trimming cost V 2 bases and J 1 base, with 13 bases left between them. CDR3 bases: TGTGCCAGCAGTTTAGGGGGGCGAGGTCGCACAGATACGCAGTATTTT. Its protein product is CASSLGGRGRTDTQYF. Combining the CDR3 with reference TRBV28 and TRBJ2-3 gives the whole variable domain DVKVTQSSRYLVKRTGEKVFLECVQDMDHENMFWYRQDPGLGLRLIYFSYDVKMKEKGDIPEGYSVSREKKERFSLILESASTNQTSMYLCASSLGGRGRTDTQYFGPGTRLTVL.

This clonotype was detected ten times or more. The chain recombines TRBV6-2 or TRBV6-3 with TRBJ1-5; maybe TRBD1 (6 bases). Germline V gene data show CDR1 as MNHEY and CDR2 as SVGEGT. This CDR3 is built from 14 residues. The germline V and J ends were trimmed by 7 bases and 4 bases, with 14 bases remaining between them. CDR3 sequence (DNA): TGTGCCAGCATGAGGGGGGGCAGAAATCAGCCCCAGCATTTT. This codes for CASMRGGRNQPQHF.

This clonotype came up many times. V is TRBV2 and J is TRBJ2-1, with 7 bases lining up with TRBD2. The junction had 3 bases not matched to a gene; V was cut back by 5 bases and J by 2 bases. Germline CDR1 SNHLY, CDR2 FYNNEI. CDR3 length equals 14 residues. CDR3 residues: CASSWDYAYNEQFF. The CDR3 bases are TGTGCCAGCAGTTGGGACTACGCCTACAATGAGCAGTTCTTC.

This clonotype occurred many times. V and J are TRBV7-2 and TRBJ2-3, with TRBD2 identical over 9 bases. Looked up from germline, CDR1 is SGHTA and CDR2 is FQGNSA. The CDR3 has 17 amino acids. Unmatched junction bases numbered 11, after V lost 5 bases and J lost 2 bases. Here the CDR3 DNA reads TGTGCCAGCAGCCAGAAAAGGCTAGCGGGATACACAGATACGCAGTATTTT. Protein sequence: CASSQKRLAGYTDTQYF.

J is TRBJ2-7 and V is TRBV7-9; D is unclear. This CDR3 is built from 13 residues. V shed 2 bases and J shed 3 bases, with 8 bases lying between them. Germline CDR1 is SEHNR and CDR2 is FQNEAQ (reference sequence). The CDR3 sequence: CASSLKGNYEQYF. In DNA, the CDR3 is TGTGCCAGCAGCTTAAAGGGTAACTACGAGCAGTACTTC.

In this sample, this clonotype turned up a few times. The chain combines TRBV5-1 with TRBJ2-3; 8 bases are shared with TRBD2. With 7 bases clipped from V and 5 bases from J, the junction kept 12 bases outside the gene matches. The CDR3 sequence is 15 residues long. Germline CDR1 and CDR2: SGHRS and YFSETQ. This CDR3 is CASHPGGTGIDTQYF. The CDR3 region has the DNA TGCGCCAGCCACCCGGGAGGGACTGGTATAGATACGCAGTATTTT.

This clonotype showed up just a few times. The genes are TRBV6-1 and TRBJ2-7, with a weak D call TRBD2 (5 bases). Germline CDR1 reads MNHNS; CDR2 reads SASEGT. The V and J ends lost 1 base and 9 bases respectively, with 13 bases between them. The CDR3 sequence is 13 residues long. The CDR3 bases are TGTGCCAGCAGTGAAGTTTTAGGAGGTGCGCAGTACTTC. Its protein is CASSEVLGGAQYF.